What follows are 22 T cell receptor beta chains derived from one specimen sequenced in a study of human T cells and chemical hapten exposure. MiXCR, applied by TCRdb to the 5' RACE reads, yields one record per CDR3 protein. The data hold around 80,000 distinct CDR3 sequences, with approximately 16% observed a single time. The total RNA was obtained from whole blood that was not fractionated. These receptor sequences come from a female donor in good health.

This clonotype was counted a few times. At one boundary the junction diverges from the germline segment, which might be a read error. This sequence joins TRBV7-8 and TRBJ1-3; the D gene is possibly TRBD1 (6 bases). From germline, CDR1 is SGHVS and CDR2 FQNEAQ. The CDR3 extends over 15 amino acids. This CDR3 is CASTLAGGTGNTIYF. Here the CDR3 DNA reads TGTGCCAGCACCTTAGCCGGGGGCACAGGAAACACCATATATTTT.

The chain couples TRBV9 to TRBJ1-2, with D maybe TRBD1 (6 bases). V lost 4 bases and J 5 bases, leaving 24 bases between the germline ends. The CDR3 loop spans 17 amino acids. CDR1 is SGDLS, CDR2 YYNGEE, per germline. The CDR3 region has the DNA TGTGCCAGCAGCTTTACCGGGACAATGGAGCCCTTTTATGGCTACACCTTC. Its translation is CASSFTGTMEPFYGYTF.

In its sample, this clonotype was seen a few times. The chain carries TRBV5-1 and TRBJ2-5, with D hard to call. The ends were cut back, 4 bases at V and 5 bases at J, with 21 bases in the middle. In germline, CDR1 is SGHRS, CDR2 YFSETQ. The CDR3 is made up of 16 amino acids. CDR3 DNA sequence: TGCGCCAGCAGCCTCTCCGGAGACTCCTCCGGGGAGACCCAGTACTTC. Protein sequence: CASSLSGDSSGETQYF.

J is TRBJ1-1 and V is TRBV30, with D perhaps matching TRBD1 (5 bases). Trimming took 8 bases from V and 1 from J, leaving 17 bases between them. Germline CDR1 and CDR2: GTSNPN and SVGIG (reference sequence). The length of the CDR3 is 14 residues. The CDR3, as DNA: TGTGCCGGGACGTTCGGGCACGCGAACACTGAAGCTTTCTTT. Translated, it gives CAGTFGHANTEAFF.

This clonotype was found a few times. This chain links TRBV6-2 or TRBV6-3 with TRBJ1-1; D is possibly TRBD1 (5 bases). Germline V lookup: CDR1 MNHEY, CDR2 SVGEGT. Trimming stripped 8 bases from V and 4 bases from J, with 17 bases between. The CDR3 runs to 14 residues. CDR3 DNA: TGTGCCAGCCTTACCGCTGCGGGGGGCACTGAAGCTTTCTTT. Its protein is CASLTAAGGTEAFF.

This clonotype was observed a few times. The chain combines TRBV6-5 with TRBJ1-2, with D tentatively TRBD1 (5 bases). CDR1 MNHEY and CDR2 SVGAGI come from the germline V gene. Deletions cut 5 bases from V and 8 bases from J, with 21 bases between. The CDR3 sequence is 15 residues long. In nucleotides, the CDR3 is TGTGCCAGCAGTCGATCCACTTTGCAGGGCGAAGGCTACACCTTC. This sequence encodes CASSRSTLQGEGYTF.

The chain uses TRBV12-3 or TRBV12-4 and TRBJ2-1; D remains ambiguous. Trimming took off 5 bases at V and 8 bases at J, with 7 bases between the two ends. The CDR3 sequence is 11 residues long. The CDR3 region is CASSPDYEQFF. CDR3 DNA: TGTGCCAGCAGTCCTGACTATGAGCAGTTCTTC.

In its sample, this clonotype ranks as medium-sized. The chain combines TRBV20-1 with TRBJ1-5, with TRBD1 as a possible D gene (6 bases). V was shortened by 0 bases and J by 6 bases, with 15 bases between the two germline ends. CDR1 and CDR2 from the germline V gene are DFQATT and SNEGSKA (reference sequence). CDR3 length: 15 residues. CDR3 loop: CSARDGGGTSQPQHF. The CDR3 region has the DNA TGCAGTGCTAGAGATGGGGGCGGGACATCTCAGCCCCAGCATTTT.

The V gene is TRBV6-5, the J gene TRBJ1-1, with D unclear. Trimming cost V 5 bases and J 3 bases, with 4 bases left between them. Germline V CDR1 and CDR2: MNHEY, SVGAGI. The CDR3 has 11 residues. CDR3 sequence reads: CASSTHTEAFF. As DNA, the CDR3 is TGTGCCAGCAGTACCCACACTGAAGCTTTCTTT.

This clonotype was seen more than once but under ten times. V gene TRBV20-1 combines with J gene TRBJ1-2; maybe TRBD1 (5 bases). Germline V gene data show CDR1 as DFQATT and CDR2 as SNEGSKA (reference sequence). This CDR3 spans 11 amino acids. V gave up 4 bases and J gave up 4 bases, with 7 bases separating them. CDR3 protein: CSATTAYGYTF. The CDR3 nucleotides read TGCAGTGCTACGACAGCCTATGGCTACACCTTC.

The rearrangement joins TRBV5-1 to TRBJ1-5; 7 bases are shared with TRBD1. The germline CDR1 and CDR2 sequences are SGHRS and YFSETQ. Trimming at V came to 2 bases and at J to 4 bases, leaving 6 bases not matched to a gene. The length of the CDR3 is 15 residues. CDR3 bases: TGCGCCAGCAGCTTCGCCGGACAGGATAATCAGCCCCAGCATTTT. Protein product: CASSFAGQDNQPQHF. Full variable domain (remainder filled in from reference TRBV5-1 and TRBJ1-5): KAGVTQTPRYLIKTRGQQVTLSCSPISGHRSVSWYQQTPGQGLQFLFEYFSETQRNKGNFPGRFSGRQFSNSRSEMNVSTLELGDSALYLCASSFAGQDNQPQHFGDGTRLSIL.

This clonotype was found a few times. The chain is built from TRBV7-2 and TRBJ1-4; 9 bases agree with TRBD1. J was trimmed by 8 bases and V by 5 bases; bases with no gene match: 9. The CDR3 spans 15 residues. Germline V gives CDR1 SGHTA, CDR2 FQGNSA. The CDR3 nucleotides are TGTGCCAGCAGCCGTGGGGGACAGGGTCTGGAAAAACTGTTTTTT. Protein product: CASSRGGQGLEKLFF.

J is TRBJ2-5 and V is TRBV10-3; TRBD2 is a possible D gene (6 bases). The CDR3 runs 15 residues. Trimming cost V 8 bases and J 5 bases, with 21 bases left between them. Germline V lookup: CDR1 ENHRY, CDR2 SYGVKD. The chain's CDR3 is CAIAEGGAGRETQYF. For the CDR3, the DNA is TGTGCCATCGCGGAGGGAGGTGCAGGGAGGGAGACCCAGTACTTC.

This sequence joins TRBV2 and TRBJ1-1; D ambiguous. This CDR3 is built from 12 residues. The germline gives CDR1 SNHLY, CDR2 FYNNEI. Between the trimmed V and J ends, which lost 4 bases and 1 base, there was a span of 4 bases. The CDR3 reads CASSAQNTEAFF. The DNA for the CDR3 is TGTGCCAGCAGTGCACAGAACACTGAAGCTTTCTTT.

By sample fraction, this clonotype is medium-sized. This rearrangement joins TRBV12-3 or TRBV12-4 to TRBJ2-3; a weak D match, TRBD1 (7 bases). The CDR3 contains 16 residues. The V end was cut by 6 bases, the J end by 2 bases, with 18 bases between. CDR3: CASSLGGGATTDTQYF. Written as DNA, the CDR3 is TGTGCCAGCAGCCTAGGGGGCGGGGCGACCACAGATACGCAGTATTTT.

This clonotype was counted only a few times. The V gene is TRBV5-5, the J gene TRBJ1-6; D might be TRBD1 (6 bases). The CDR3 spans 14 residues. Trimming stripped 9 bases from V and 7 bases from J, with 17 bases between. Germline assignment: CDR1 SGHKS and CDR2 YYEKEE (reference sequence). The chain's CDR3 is CATARTDQNSPLHF. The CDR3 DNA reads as TGTGCCACGGCAAGGACAGACCAGAATTCACCCCTCCACTTT.

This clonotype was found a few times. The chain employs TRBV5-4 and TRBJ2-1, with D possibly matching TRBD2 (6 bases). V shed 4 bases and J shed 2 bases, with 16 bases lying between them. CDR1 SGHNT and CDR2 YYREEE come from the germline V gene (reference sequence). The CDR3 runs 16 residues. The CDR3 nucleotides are TGTGCCAGCAGCCCCCCCGGTAGCGGAGCCTACAATGAGCAGTTCTTC. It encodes CASSPPGSGAYNEQFF. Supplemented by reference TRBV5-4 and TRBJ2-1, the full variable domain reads ETGVTQSPTHLIKTRGQQVTLRCSSQSGHNTVSWYQQALGQGPQFIFQYYREEENGRGNFPPRFSGLQFPNYSSELNVNALELDDSALYLCASSPPGSGAYNEQFFGPGTRLTVL.

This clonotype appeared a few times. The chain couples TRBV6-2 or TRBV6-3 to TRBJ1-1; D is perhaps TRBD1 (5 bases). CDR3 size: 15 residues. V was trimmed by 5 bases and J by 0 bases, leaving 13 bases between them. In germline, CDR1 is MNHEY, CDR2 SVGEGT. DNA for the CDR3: TGTGCCAGCAGTCCTTGGGGCCCCATGAACACTGAAGCTTTCTTT. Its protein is CASSPWGPMNTEAFF.

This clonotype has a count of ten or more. The DNA for the CDR3 is TGTGCCAGCAGCCCACACGTGGGACTACCAGGGACTTTCTTT. Protein: CASSPHVGLPGTFF. This chain joins TRBV3-1 and TRBJ1-1, with D tentatively TRBD1 (5 bases). The CDR3 spans 14 residues. Looked up from germline, CDR1 is LGHDT and CDR2 is YNNKEL (reference sequence). The ends were cut back, 4 bases at V and 12 bases at J, with 21 bases in the middle.

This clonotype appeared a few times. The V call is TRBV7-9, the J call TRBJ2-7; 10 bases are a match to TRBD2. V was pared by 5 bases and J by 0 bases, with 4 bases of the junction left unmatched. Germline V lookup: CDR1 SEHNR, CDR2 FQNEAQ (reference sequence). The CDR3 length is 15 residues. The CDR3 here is CASSPGTSVSYEQYF. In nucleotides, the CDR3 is TGTGCCAGCAGCCCCGGGACTAGCGTCTCCTACGAGCAGTACTTC.

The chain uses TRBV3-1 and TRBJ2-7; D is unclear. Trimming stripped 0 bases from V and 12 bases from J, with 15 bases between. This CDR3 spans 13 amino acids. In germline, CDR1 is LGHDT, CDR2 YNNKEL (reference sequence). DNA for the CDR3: TGTGCCAGCAGCCAAGAGAAGAGTTTACAACGGTACTTC. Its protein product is CASSQEKSLQRYF.

The CDR3 sequence: CSARGTYNEQFF. In nucleotides, the CDR3 is TGCAGTGCTAGGGGCACCTACAATGAGCAGTTCTTC. V is TRBV20-1 and J is TRBJ2-1; no reliable D call. Germline-derived CDR1 and CDR2 are DFQATT and SNEGSKA (reference sequence). There are 12 residues in the CDR3. V was pared by 3 bases and J by 2 bases, with 5 bases between.